This is a list of T cell receptor beta chains from one sample in a study of shared clonotypes between healthy human individuals. Assay: immunoSEQ multiplex PCR; the TCRdb copy retains only in-frame clones and omits some. Of 850,000 to 1,200,000 clones in the sample, 60% to 80% are singletons; the top ten hold around 1.5%. Sequenced: memory CD4+ T cells sorted from blood. The source of these receptors is a man aged 18 to 30 in good health. Both conserved end residues are part of each CDR3. Each record gives: CDR3 DNA, CDR3 protein, V gene, clone size, D gene, J gene. A D gene is named only where the DNA matches it firmly. The size of a clone is reported for some rows only, either as once, few or many, or as a class for expanded clones.

TGCGCCAGCAAGGAGTCGAGCGGGGGGTATGAGCAGTTCTTC,CASKESSGGYEQFF,TRBV10-2,few,TRBD2,TRBJ2-1
TGTGCCAGCAGCTTAGTGGCTAGCGGGAGAGGGGATCAGTACTTC,CASSLVASGRGDQYF,TRBV11-2,.,TRBD2,TRBJ2-4
TGTGCCAGCAGCTCCCCCGGCAGGGGGTATCAGCCCCAGCATTTT,CASSSPGRGYQPQHF,TRBV7-2,once,TRBD1,TRBJ1-5
TGTGCCAGCAGTGAGGGGTTAGCGAGCACCGGGGAGCTGTTTTTT,CASSEGLASTGELFF,TRBV2,few,.,TRBJ2-2
TGCGCCAGCAGCCAAATACCGAACGGGAGGGCCGAGAATGAGCAGTTCTTC,CASSQIPNGRAENEQFF,TRBV4-3,once,TRBD2,TRBJ2-1
TGTGCCAGCAGCCAAGCTCTAGAAGAGACCCAGTACTTC,CASSQALEETQYF,TRBV14,.,.,TRBJ2-5
TGCGCCAGCAGCCAACTAGCGTCCGATTCCAATGAGCAGTTCTTC,CASSQLASDSNEQFF,TRBV5-1,.,TRBD2,TRBJ2-1
TGTGCCAGCAGCCCTGGACAGGGAAACTATGGCTACACCTTC,CASSPGQGNYGYTF,TRBV6-5,.,TRBD1,TRBJ1-2
TGTGCCAGCAGCCGGGACAGGGTCAACACTGAAGCTTTCTTT,CASSRDRVNTEAFF,TRBV7-9,few,TRBD1,TRBJ1-1
TGTGCCAGCAGCTTAGAAAAGGGGCCCTACGAGCAGTACTTC,CASSLEKGPYEQYF,TRBV11-2,.,.,TRBJ2-7
TGTGCCAGTAGTATAGATCGCCTTGACAGGGGGAGGACAGATACGCAGTATTTT,CASSIDRLDRGRTDTQYF,TRBV19,.,TRBD1,TRBJ2-3
TGTGCCAGCAGCTCCAGCGGGAGAGGCAATGAGCAGTTCTTC,CASSSSGRGNEQFF,TRBV7-9,once,TRBD2,TRBJ2-1
TGTGCCAGCAGGGAGGGAATGGCTCAGCCCCAGCATTTT,CASREGMAQPQHF,TRBV2,few,.,TRBJ1-5
TGTGCCAGCAGGGACCCAATGGGCGGATCCTGGGTGCAGTACTTC,CASRDPMGGSWVQYF,TRBV6-5,.,.,TRBJ2-7
TGCGCCAGCAGCCAAGAGACCCTCGGGAGACAGGGCTATGGCTACACCTTC,CASSQETLGRQGYGYTF,TRBV7-9,.,TRBD1,TRBJ1-2
TGTGCCAGCAGCCCGAACCAGGGGGCGGGCTTCGGGGGCTACACCTTC,CASSPNQGAGFGGYTF,TRBV7-2,once,TRBD1,TRBJ1-2
TGTGCCAGCAGCATTCAGACAGATAACTACGAGCAGTACTTC,CASSIQTDNYEQYF,TRBV5-4,.,.,TRBJ2-7
TGCGCCAGCAGCACTGGACGGTACGAACGTCCCGCCACGCAGTATTTT,CASSTGRYERPATQYF,TRBV5-1,.,.,TRBJ2-3
TGTGCCAGCTCCCGGGCGGATGGCTACACCTTC,CASSRADGYTF,TRBV2,.,.,TRBJ1-2
TGTGCCAGCTCACCTAGACCAGGGAACAATCAGCCCCAGCATTTT,CASSPRPGNNQPQHF,TRBV18,.,.,TRBJ1-5
TGTGCCAGCGGGACAGGGTTAAGCTCTGGGGCCAACGTCCTGACTTTC,CASGTGLSSGANVLTF,TRBV2,.,TRBD1,TRBJ2-6
TGTGCCAGCACCTCATCGAGGGCCACTGGAAACACCATATATTTT,CASTSSRATGNTIYF,TRBV6-1,.,.,TRBJ1-3
TGTGCCAGCAGCCATGGGACTAGCGGGGGGCACCAAGAGACCCAGTACTTC,CASSHGTSGGHQETQYF,TRBV5-4,.,TRBD2,TRBJ2-5
TGTGCCAGCACCGATATGGTCGGGGGGAGCTCCTACGAGCAGTACTTC,CASTDMVGGSSYEQYF,TRBV28,once,TRBD2,TRBJ2-7
TGTGCCAGCAGCCGTGAAACCGGGACAGGGGGCAATATAGGGAAACTGTTTTTT,CASSRETGTGGNIGKLFF,TRBV7-9,.,TRBD1,TRBJ1-4
TGTGCCAGCAGCTGGGGACTGATCAATGAAAAACTGTTTTTT,CASSWGLINEKLFF,TRBV4-2,.,.,TRBJ1-4
TGTGCCAGCAGCTTTGAGGTGGCGGGACAGATCCACGAGCAGTACTTC,CASSFEVAGQIHEQYF,TRBV5-6,once,.,TRBJ2-7
TGTGCCAGCAGCTGGACTCAACAAGAGACCCAGTACTTC,CASSWTQQETQYF,TRBV7-2,.,.,TRBJ2-5
TGTGCCAGCAGAATTAAAGGGGTCTGGCTCAGCGGGGGCCCCTACGAGCAGTACTTC,CASRIKGVWLSGGPYEQYF,TRBV7-2,.,TRBD2,TRBJ2-7
TGTGCCAGCAGCCAAGAACTGAATGGAAAACTGTTTTTT,CASSQELNGKLFF,TRBV14,few,.,TRBJ1-4
TGTGCCAGCAGCTTGGGAAACAAAAACATTCAGTACTTC,CASSLGNKNIQYF,TRBV5-8,few,.,TRBJ2-4
TGTGCCTGGAAGGGACTAGCGGGGAATGAGCAGTTCTTC,CAWKGLAGNEQFF,TRBV30,.,TRBD2,TRBJ2-1
TGTGCTAGTGGTTCGTCCGATCTAGCGGGCCAGTACTTC,CASGSSDLAGQYF,TRBV12-5,few,TRBD2,TRBJ2-5
TGTGCCATCTGCAGGGGGCAAGCTAAGCCCCAGCATTTT,CAICRGQAKPQHF,TRBV5-3,.,TRBD1,TRBJ1-5
TGCGCCAGCAGCCAGGCCGGGACTAGCGGGGCAGATACGCAGTATTTT,CASSQAGTSGADTQYF,TRBV4-1,.,TRBD2,TRBJ2-3
TGTGCCAGCAGCCAAGTCCCCGCCGATGTCGGGGATACGCAGTATTTT,CASSQVPADVGDTQYF,TRBV4-2,.,.,TRBJ2-3
TGTGCCAGCAGCGTAGGGGCGGGAGCCGGGACAGATACGCAGTATTTT,CASSVGAGAGTDTQYF,TRBV9,.,TRBD2,TRBJ2-3
TGTGCCAGCAGCCATAACTATGGCTACACCTTC,CASSHNYGYTF,TRBV7-9,.,.,TRBJ1-2
TGTGCCAGCAGTTTAAGTCTCGGCAGGGGCCAAGAGACCCAGTACTTC,CASSLSLGRGQETQYF,TRBV28,.,.,TRBJ2-5
TGTGCCAGCAGCTTCCCGGGTGAGCAGTACTTC,CASSFPGEQYF,TRBV6-1,.,.,TRBJ2-7
TGTGCCAGCTCACCATTAAGGGACGGCTTCGGTGAAAAACTGTTTTTT,CASSPLRDGFGEKLFF,TRBV18,.,.,TRBJ1-4
TGTGCCAGTAGTCCTCCCGACAGGGAGGGCGAGCAGTACTTC,CASSPPDREGEQYF,TRBV19,few,.,TRBJ2-7
TGTGCCTGGAATCGGGGACAGGGGGCCGGGGAGCTGTTTTTT,CAWNRGQGAGELFF,TRBV30,.,TRBD1,TRBJ2-2
TGTGCCAGCAGTCCTACGAACCAGGGGAACATTCAGTACTTC,CASSPTNQGNIQYF,TRBV7-9,.,.,TRBJ2-4
TGTGCCAGCAGTGAGCCGGGAGGGCCTCGGAATGAGCAGTTCTTC,CASSEPGGPRNEQFF,TRBV6-1,.,TRBD2,TRBJ2-1
TGTGCCAGCAGCTTGGATGGCGGACTCTACAATGAGCAGTTCTTC,CASSLDGGLYNEQFF,TRBV5-4,once,.,TRBJ2-1
TGCGCCAGCAGCTTGGTGCAGGGGTCTAACACTGAAGCTTTCTTT,CASSLVQGSNTEAFF,TRBV5-1,few,.,TRBJ1-1
TGCAGCGTGAAGGGCGGGGGGACGAACACCGGGGAGCTGTTTTTT,CSVKGGGTNTGELFF,TRBV29-1,.,TRBD2,TRBJ2-2
TGCGCCAGCAGTACCTTGGGAGGGTCCGGGGAGCTGTTTTTT,CASSTLGGSGELFF,TRBV10-2,.,TRBD2,TRBJ2-2
TGTGCCAGCAGCCTTTATCAGGACAGGGCAGCTGAAGCTTTCTTT,CASSLYQDRAAEAFF,TRBV7-9,.,TRBD1,TRBJ1-1